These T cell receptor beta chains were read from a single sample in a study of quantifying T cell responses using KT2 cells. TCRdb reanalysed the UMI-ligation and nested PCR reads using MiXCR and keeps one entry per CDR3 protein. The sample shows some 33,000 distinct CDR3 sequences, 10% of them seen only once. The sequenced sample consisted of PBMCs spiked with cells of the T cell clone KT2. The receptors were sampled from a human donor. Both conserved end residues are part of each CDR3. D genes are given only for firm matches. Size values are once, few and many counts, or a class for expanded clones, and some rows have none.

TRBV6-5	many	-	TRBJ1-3	CASSYHQRVGVVAGNTIYF	TGTGCCAGCAGTTACCACCAGCGGGTCGGTGTAGTAGCGGGAAACACCATATATTTT
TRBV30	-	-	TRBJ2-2	CAWNEGNTGELFF	TGTGCCTGGAATGAAGGAAACACCGGGGAGCTGTTTTTT
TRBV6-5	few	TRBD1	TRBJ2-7	CASSTTGGASYEQYF	TGTGCCAGCAGCACCACAGGGGGCGCTTCCTACGAGCAGTACTTC
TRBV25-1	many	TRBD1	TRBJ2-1	CASQGARFDEQFF	TGTGCCAGCCAGGGGGCGCGGTTCGATGAGCAGTTCTTC
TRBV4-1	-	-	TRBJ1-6	CASSHLPRLRDERALHF	TGCGCCAGCAGCCACCTCCCGCGGCTAAGGGATGAGAGGGCCCTCCACTTT
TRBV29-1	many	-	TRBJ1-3	CSVVEGRGYGNTIYF	TGCAGCGTTGTAGAGGGACGAGGTTATGGAAACACCATATATTTT
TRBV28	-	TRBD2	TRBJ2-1	CASSLRLAGFYNEQFF	TGTGCCAGCAGTTTACGACTAGCGGGTTTCTACAATGAGCAGTTCTTC
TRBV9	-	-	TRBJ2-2	CASSQWTTGELFF	TGTGCCAGCAGCCAGTGGACCACCGGGGAGCTGTTTTTT
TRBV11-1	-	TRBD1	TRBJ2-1	CASSLEGQDYNEQFF	TGTGCCAGCAGCTTAGAGGGACAGGACTACAATGAGCAGTTCTTC
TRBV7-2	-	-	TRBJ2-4	CASSLVPGLENIQYF	TGTGCCAGCAGCTTAGTTCCAGGGCTCGAAAACATTCAGTACTTC
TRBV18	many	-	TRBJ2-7	CASSPRRQMVVQYF	TGTGCCAGCTCACCCCGGAGGCAGATGGTCGTGCAGTACTTC
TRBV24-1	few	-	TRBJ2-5	CATSDYEVDPGDNQETQYF	TGTGCCACCAGTGATTATGAGGTCGATCCGGGGGACAACCAAGAGACCCAGTACTTC
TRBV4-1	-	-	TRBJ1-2	CASSQDLQGLVTF	TGCGCCAGCAGCCAAGATCTACAGGGACTGGTCACCTTC
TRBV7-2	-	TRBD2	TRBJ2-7	CASSPHGTSGSEQYF	TGTGCCAGCAGCCCCCACGGGACTAGCGGGAGCGAGCAGTACTTC
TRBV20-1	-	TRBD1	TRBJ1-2	CSARSGTGENYGYTF	TGCAGTGCTAGGTCCGGGACAGGGGAAAACTATGGCTACACCTTC
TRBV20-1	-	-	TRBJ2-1	CSATKDRSYNEQFF	TGCAGTGCTACAAAAGACAGGTCCTACAATGAGCAGTTCTTC
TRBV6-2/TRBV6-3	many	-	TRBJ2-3	CASSSGTQIRDTQYF	TGTGCCAGCAGTTCGGGGACCCAAATTCGGGATACGCAGTATTTT
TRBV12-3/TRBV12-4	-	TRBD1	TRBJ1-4	CASSSRTGTNEKLFF	TGTGCCAGCAGTTCCCGGACAGGGACGAATGAAAAACTGTTTTTT
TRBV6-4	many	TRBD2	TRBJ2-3	CASSRTSGGTDTQYF	TGTGCCAGCAGCCGGACTAGCGGGGGCACAGATACGCAGTATTTT
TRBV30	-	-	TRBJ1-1	CAWSVRQGAWVNTEAFF	TGTGCCTGGAGTGTCCGCCAAGGGGCCTGGGTGAACACTGAAGCTTTCTTT
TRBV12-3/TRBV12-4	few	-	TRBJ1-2	CASSHRDGYTF	TGTGCCAGCAGCCACAGGGACGGCTACACCTTC
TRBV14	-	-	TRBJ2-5	CASRPRGEQETQYF	TGTGCCAGCAGGCCCCGGGGAGAGCAAGAGACCCAGTACTTC
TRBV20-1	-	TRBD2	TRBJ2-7	CSATRTSGAYEQYF	TGCAGTGCCACCCGGACTAGCGGGGCCTACGAGCAGTACTTC
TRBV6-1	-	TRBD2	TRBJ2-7	CASSEASSGSHEQYF	TGTGCCAGCAGTGAAGCGTCTAGCGGGAGCCACGAGCAGTACTTC
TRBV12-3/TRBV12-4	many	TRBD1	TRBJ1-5	CASSLDRGNQPQHF	TGTGCCAGCAGCTTAGACAGGGGCAATCAGCCCCAGCATTTT
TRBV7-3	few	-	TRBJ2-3	CASSLTQGGADTQYF	TGTGCCAGCAGCTTAACTCAGGGTGGCGCAGATACGCAGTATTTT
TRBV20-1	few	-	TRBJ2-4	CSASSQAKNIQYF	TGCAGTGCTAGTTCCCAGGCCAAAAACATTCAGTACTTC
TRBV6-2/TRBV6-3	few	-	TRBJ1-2	CASSSAGRHGYTF	TGTGCCAGCAGTTCTGCAGGTAGACATGGCTACACCTTC
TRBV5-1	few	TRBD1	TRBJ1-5	CASSLEGGENQPQHF	TGCGCCAGCAGCTTGGAAGGGGGCGAAAATCAGCCCCAGCATTTT
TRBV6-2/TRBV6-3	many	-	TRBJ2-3	CASSYSIGYTDTQYF	TGTGCCAGCAGTTACTCGATCGGGTACACAGATACGCAGTATTTT
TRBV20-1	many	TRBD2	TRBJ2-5	CSARDRLAEETQYF	TGCAGTGCTAGAGATCGACTAGCGGAAGAGACCCAGTACTTC
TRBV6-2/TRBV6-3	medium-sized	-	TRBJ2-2	CASSWGGSTGELFF	TGTGCCAGCAGTTGGGGCGGAAGCACCGGGGAGCTGTTTTTT
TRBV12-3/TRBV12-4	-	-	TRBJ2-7	CASSPQSSSYEQYF	TGTGCCAGCAGCCCTCAGAGTAGTTCCTACGAGCAGTACTTC
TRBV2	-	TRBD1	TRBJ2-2	CASSGTGGTGELFF	TGTGCCAGCAGTGGGACAGGGGGGACCGGGGAGCTGTTTTTT
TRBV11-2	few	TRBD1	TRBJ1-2	CASSARRTGTEYANYGYTF	TGTGCCAGCAGCGCGCGCCGAACCGGGACAGAGTACGCTAACTATGGCTACACCTTC
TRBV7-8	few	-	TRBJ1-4	CASALREKLFF	TGTGCCAGCGCCTTACGTGAAAAACTGTTTTTT
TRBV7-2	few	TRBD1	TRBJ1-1	CASSYNTGALEAFF	TGTGCCAGCAGCTATAATACAGGGGCCCTTGAAGCTTTCTTT
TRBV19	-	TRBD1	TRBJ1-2	CASSVGTGARIYGYTF	TGTGCCAGTAGTGTTGGGACAGGGGCGAGGATCTATGGCTACACCTTC